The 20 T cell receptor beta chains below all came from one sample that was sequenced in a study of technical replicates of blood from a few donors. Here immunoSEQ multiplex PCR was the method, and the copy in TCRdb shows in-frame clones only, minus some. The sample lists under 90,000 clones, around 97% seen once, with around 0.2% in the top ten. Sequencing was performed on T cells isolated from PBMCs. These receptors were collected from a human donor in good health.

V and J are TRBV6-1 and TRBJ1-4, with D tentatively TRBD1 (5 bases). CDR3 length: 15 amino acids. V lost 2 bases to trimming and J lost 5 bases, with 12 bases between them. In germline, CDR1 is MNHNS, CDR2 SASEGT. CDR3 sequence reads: CASSEFGQGNEKLFF. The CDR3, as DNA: TGTGCCAGCAGTGAATTCGGGCAGGGCAATGAAAAACTGTTTTTT.

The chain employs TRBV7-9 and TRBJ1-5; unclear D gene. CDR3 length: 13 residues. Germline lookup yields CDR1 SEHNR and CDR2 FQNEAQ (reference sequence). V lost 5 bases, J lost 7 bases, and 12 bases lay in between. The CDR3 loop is CASSPDGVQPQHF. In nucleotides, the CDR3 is TGTGCCAGCAGCCCTGACGGGGTGCAGCCCCAGCATTTT. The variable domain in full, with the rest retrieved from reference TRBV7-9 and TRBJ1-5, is DTGVSQNPRHKITKRGQNVTFRCDPISEHNRLYWYRQTLGQGPEFLTYFQNEAQLEKSRLLSDRFSAERPKGSFSTLEIQRTEQGDSAMYLCASSPDGVQPQHFGDGTRLSIL.

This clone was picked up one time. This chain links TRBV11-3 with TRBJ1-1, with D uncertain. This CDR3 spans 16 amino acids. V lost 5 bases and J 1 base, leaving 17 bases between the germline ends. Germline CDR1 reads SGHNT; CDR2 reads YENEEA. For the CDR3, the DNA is TGTGCCAGCAGCCACACCACGTGGGCAGGGAACACTGAAGCTTTCTTT. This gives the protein CASSHTTWAGNTEAFF.

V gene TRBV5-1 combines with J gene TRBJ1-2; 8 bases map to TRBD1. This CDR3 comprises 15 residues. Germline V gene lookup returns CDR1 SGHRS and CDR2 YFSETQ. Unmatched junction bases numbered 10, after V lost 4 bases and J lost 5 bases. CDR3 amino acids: CASSPGQGGSYGYTF. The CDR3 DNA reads TGCGCCAGCAGCCCCGGACAGGGAGGATCTTATGGCTACACCTTC.

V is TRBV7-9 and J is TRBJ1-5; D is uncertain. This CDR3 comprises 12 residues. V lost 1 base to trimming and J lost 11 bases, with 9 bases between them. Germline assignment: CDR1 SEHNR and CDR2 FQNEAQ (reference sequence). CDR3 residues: CASSLDQVTQHF. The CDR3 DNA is TGTGCCAGCAGCTTAGATCAGGTCACCCAGCATTTT.

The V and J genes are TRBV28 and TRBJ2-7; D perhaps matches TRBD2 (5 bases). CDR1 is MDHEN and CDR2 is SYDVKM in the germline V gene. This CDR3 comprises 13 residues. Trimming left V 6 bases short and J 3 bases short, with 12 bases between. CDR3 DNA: TGTGCCAGCAGGGGTTGGGGAGTCTACGAGCAGTACTTC. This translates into CASRGWGVYEQYF.

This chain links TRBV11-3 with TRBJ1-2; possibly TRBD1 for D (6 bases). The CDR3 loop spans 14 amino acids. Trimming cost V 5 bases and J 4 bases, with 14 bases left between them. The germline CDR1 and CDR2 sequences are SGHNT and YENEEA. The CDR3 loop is CASSPDRSLYGYTF. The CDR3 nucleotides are TGTGCCAGCAGCCCAGACAGGTCCCTCTATGGCTACACCTTC.

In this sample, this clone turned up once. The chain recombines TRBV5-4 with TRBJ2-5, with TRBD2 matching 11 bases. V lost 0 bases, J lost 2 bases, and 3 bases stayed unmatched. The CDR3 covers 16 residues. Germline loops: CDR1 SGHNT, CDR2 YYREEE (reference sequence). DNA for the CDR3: TGTGCCAGCAGCTTGGCAATAGCGGGGGGGCAAGAGACCCAGTACTTC. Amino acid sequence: CASSLAIAGGQETQYF.

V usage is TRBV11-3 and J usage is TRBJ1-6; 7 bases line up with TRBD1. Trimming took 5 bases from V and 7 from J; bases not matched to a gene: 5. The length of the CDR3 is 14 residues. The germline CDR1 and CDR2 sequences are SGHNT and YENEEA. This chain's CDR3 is CASSPQGINSPLHF. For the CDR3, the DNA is TGTGCCAGCAGCCCACAGGGGATAAATTCACCCCTCCACTTT.

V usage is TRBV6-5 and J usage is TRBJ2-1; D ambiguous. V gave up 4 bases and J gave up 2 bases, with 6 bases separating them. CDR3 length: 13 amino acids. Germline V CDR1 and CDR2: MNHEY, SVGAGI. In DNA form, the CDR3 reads TGTGCCAGCAGTTGGCCCCCCTACAATGAGCAGTTCTTC. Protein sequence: CASSWPPYNEQFF.

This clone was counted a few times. CDR3 in amino acids: CASRRQTDSYNEQFF. The DNA of the CDR3 is TGCGCCAGCAGGCGGCAGACAGACTCCTACAATGAGCAGTTCTTC. This sequence joins TRBV4-1 and TRBJ2-1; the D gene is possibly TRBD1 (5 bases). From germline, CDR1 is MGHRA and CDR2 YSYEKL. The CDR3 has 15 amino acids. V shed 6 bases and J shed 0 bases, with 12 bases lying between them.

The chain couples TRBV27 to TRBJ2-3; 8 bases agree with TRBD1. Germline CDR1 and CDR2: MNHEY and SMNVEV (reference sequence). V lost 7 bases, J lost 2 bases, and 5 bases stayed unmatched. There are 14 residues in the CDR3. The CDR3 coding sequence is TGTGCCAGCACCCGGACAGGGACCACAGATACGCAGTATTTT. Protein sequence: CASTRTGTTDTQYF.

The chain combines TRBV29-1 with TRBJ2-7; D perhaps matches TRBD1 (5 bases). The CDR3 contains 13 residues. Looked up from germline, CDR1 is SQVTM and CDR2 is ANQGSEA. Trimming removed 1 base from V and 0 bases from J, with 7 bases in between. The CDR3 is CSVEVQGSYEQYF. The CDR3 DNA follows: TGCAGCGTTGAAGTCCAGGGCTCCTACGAGCAGTACTTC.

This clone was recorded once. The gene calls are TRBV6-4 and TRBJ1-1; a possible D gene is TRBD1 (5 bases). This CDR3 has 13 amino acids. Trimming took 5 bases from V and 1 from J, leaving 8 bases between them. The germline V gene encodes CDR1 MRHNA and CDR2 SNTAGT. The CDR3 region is CASSLTENTEAFF. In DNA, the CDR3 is TGTGCCAGCAGTCTGACAGAGAACACTGAAGCTTTCTTT.

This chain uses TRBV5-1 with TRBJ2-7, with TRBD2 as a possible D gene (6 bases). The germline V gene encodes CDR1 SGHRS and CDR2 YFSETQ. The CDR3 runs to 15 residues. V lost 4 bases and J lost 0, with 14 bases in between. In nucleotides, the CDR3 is TGCGCCAGCAGCGGGTGGGGACTCAGCTCCTACGAGCAGTACTTC. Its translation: CASSGWGLSSYEQYF. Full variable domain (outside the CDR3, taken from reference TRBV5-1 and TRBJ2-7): KAGVTQTPRYLIKTRGQQVTLSCSPISGHRSVSWYQQTPGQGLQFLFEYFSETQRNKGNFPGRFSGRQFSNSRSEMNVSTLELGDSALYLCASSGWGLSSYEQYFGPGTRLTVT.

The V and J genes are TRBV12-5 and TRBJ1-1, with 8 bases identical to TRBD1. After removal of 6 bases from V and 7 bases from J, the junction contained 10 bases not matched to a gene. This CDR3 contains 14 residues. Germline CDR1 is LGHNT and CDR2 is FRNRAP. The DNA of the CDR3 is TGTGCTAGTGGACTCCTGTCAGGGGGCCATGAAGCTTTCTTT. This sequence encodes CASGLLSGGHEAFF.

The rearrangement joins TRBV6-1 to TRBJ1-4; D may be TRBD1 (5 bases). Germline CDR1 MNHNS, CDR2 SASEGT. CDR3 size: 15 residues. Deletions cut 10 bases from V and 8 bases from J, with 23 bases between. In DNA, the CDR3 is TGTGCCATCGGCCGGGGGTCCAGACCAGGGGAAAAACTGTTTTTT. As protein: CAIGRGSRPGEKLFF.

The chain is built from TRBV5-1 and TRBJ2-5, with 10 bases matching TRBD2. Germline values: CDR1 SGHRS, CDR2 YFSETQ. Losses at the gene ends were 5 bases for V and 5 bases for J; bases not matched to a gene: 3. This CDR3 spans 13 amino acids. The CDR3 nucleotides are TGCGCCAGCAGGGTTAGCGGGGGGGAGACCCAGTACTTC. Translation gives CASRVSGGETQYF.

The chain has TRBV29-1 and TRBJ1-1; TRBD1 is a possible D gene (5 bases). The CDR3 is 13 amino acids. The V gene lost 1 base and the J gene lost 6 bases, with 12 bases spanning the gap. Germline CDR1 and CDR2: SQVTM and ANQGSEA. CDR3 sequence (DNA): TGCAGCGTTGAAGGGTCGGGGGAACCTGAAGCTTTCTTT. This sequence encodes CSVEGSGEPEAFF.

CDR3 nucleotides: TGTGCCAGCAGCTTCCGGGGTCCCTACAATGAGCAGTTCTTC. It yields the protein CASSFRGPYNEQFF. This chain links TRBV6-6 with TRBJ2-1, with D maybe TRBD2 (5 bases). The CDR3 spans 14 residues. Between the trimmed V and J ends, which lost 6 bases and 2 bases, there was a span of 11 bases. The germline V gene has CDR1 MNHNY and CDR2 SVGAGI (reference sequence).